One sample yielded the 5 T cell receptor beta chains listed below, sequenced in a study of blood T cell repertoires in COVID-19. The assay was immunoSEQ multiplex PCR, and TCRdb's table has in-frame clones only and misses some. The sample holds about 150,000 clones, roughly 86% seen once. Sequencing input: PBMCs or T cells enriched from blood (not recorded which). The receptors were sampled from a woman aged 45-65 years with acute COVID-19.

The rearrangement links TRBV10-3 to TRBJ1-2; 8 positions match TRBD1. The CDR3 consists of 15 residues. After removal of 6 bases from V and 4 bases from J, the junction contained 10 bases not matched to a gene. Germline assignment: CDR1 ENHRY and CDR2 SYGVKD. In nucleotides, the CDR3 is TGTGCCATCAGCGATGGACAGGGCATAGTCTATGGCTACACCTTC. This sequence encodes CAISDGQGIVYGYTF.

This chain joins TRBV11-2 and TRBJ2-2, with D maybe TRBD1 (6 bases). CDR3 length equals 15 residues. The V gene's germline CDR1 is SGHAT and CDR2 FQNNGV. Deletions cut 4 bases from V and 1 base from J, with 10 bases between. CDR3 in amino acids: CASSSGHLNTGELFF. The CDR3 DNA reads TGTGCCAGCAGCTCGGGACACCTGAACACCGGGGAGCTGTTTTTT.

The chain recombines TRBV11-1 with TRBJ2-1; 11 bases are shared with TRBD2. J was trimmed by 7 bases and V by 1 base; bases with no gene match: 6. Germline CDR1 and CDR2: SGHAT and FQDESV (reference sequence). The length of the CDR3 is 16 residues. This chain's CDR3 is CASSLGYLAGGNEQFF. The CDR3 nucleotides read TGTGCCAGCAGCTTAGGATACCTAGCGGGAGGAAATGAGCAGTTCTTC.

This clone has a single count. The chain couples TRBV7-9 to TRBJ1-1; TRBD1 aligns across 7 bases. Germline V CDR1 and CDR2: SEHNR, FQNEAQ (reference sequence). Trimming cost V 5 bases and J 4 bases; bases outside gene matches: 10. This CDR3 contains 15 residues. CDR3 loop: CASSPVQGKGTEAFF. In DNA form, the CDR3 reads TGTGCCAGCAGCCCCGTACAGGGGAAGGGCACTGAAGCTTTCTTT.

This chain links TRBV3-1 (or the pseudogene TRBV3-2) with TRBJ2-5; the match to TRBD2 covers 10 bases. The CDR3 spans 17 residues. The ends lost 1 base at V and 4 bases at J; junction bases unmatched: 9. Per germline, CDR1 LGHDT and CDR2 YNNKEL (reference sequence). CDR3 bases: TGTGCCAGCAGCCAAGTGCGTAGCGGGGGGCTGCCAGAGACCCAGTACTTC. It specifies CASSQVRSGGLPETQYF.